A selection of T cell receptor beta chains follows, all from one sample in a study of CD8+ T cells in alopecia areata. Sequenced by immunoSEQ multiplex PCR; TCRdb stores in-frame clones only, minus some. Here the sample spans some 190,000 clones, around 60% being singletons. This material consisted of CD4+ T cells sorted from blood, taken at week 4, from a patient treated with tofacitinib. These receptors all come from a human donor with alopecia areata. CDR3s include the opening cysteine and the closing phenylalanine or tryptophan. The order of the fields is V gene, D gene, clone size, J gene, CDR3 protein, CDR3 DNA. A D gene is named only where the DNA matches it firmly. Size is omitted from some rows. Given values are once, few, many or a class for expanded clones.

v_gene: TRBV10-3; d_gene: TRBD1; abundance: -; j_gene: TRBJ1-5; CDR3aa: CAISESGQGRNQPQHF; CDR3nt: TGTGCCATCAGTGAGTCCGGACAGGGACGCAATCAGCCCCAGCATTTT
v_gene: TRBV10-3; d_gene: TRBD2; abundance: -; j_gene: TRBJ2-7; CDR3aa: CASATLAGEGEQYF; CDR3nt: TGTGCCAGTGCTACCCTAGCGGGAGAAGGCGAGCAGTACTTC
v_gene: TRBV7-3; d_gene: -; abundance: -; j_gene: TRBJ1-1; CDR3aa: CASSPKQGTEAFF; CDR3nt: TGTGCCAGCAGCCCAAAACAGGGCACTGAAGCTTTCTTT
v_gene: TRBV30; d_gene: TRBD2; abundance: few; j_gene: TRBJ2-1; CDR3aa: CACTLGAGGTSEQFF; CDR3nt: TGTGCCTGTACCCTAGGAGCGGGGGGGACTAGTGAGCAGTTCTTC
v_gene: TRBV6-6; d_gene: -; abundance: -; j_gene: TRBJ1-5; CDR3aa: CASSYTGNSNQPQHF; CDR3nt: TGTGCCAGCAGTTACACGGGCAATAGCAATCAGCCCCAGCATTTT
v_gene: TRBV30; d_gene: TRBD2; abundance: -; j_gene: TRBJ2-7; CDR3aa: CAWRAGTSGRSYEQYF; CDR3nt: TGTGCCTGGAGAGCCGGGACTAGCGGGAGGTCCTACGAGCAGTACTTC
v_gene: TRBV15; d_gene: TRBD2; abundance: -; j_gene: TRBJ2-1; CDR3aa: CATSRGGGSDMNEQFF; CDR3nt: TGTGCCACCAGCAGAGGAGGCGGGAGTGATATGAATGAGCAGTTCTTC
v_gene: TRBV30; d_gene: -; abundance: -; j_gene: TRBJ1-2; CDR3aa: CAWSMGQIYGYTF; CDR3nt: TGTGCCTGGAGCATGGGGCAGATTTATGGCTACACCTTC
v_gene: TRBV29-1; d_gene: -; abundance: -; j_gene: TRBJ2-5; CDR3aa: CSVGDTRRETQYF; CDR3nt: TGCAGCGTTGGAGACACCCGAAGAGAGACCCAGTACTTC
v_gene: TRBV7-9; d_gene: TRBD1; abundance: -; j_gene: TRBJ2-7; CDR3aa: CASSLWDRGISYEQYF; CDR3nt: TGTGCCAGCAGCTTATGGGACAGGGGAATAAGTTACGAGCAGTACTTC
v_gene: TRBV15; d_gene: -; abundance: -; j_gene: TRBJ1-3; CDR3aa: CATSSRLSAIYF; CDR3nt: TGTGCCACCAGCTCTCGACTAAGCGCCATATATTTT
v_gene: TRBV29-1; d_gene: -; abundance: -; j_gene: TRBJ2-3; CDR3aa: CSVPRTGSLTDTQYF; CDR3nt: TGCAGCGTTCCCCGGACGGGAAGTCTTACAGATACGCAGTATTTT
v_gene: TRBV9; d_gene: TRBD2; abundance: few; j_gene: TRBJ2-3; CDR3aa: CASSVAGGPPDTQYF; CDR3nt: TGTGCCAGCAGCGTAGCGGGAGGGCCCCCAGATACGCAGTATTTT